Presented here are 30 T cell receptor beta chains from one specimen sequenced in a study of CD8 T cells in Susac syndrome. The authors reverse transcribed roughly 0.5 to 1 ug RNA with random hexamers. TCRdb called the immunoSEQ multiplex PCR reads again in MiXCR, with one record for every CDR3 protein. This table has a few hundred thousand distinct CDR3 sequences, roughly 85% appearing once. Input material: CD8+ T cells from PBMCs. The receptor source for this set is a human donor with multiple sclerosis.

The genes are TRBV6-5 and TRBJ2-1; D gene unclear. Trimming took off 6 bases at V and 2 bases at J, with 8 bases between the two ends. The CDR3 totals 13 residues. CDR1 and CDR2 (germline): MNHEY, SVGAGI. CDR3 region: CASSPTPYNEQFF. CDR3 DNA sequence: TGTGCCAGCAGCCCGACTCCCTACAATGAGCAGTTCTTC.

This chain uses TRBV19 with TRBJ2-7, with D unclear. CDR3 size: 11 residues. The germline gives CDR1 LNHDA, CDR2 SQIVND (reference sequence). Trimming stripped 4 bases from V and 5 bases from J, with 6 bases between. The CDR3 DNA follows: TGTGCCAGTAGTAATCTGAACGAGCAGTACTTC. This codes for CASSNLNEQYF.

The chain is built from TRBV4-1 and TRBJ2-5; D is unresolved. Trimming took off 4 bases at V and 5 bases at J, with 23 bases between the two ends. CDR3 length: 17 amino acids. Germline V gene data show CDR1 as MGHRA and CDR2 as YSYEKL. The CDR3 sequence is CASSRDRVLVARETQYF. The CDR3, as DNA: TGCGCCAGCAGCCGAGACCGGGTCCTAGTGGCAAGGGAGACCCAGTACTTC.

The J gene is TRBJ1-1, the V gene TRBV7-9; no definite D call. This CDR3 has 13 residues. Germline V lookup: CDR1 SEHNR, CDR2 FQNEAQ (reference sequence). Trimming cost V 4 bases and J 2 bases, with 8 bases left between them. The CDR3 DNA follows: TGTGCCAGCAGCTCTCCCCTTAACACTGAAGCTTTCTTT. Translated: CASSSPLNTEAFF.

This CDR3 reads CASSRGLDFRYEQYF. CDR3 DNA sequence: TGTGCCAGCAGTCGGGGACTAGACTTTCGGTACGAGCAGTACTTC. V usage is TRBV28 and J usage is TRBJ2-7, with 8 bases matching TRBD2. The CDR3 is made up of 15 amino acids. Germline-derived CDR1 and CDR2 are MDHEN and SYDVKM. The J segment lost 4 bases and the V segment lost 5 bases, leaving 10 bases of the junction unmatched.

The J gene is TRBJ2-7, the V gene TRBV30; D gene uncertain. Trimming left V 0 bases short and J 1 base short, with 7 bases between. From germline, CDR1 is GTSNPN and CDR2 SVGIG (reference sequence). The CDR3 contains 13 residues. In DNA, the CDR3 is TGTGCCTGGAGTGTAGCCGGGTCCTACGAGCAGTACTTC. It specifies CAWSVAGSYEQYF.

V and J are TRBV29-1 and TRBJ2-4; D might be TRBD1 (6 bases). The CDR3 has 13 residues. The germline gives CDR1 SQVTM, CDR2 ANQGSEA. V was trimmed by 6 bases and J by 2 bases, leaving 11 bases between them. CDR3 coding DNA: TGCAGCGTCTTAGACAGGCCCAAAAACATTCAGTACTTC. Protein sequence: CSVLDRPKNIQYF.

The sample holds a few counts of this clonotype. This chain connects TRBV4-1 to TRBJ2-1, with 9 bases that match TRBD2. V shed 0 bases, J shed 7 bases, and the junction held 4 bases outside the gene matches. Germline V gene sequence: CDR1 MGHRA, CDR2 YSYEKL. The CDR3 extends over 15 amino acids. CDR3 nucleotide sequence: TGCGCCAGCAGCCAAGATCTCCTAGCGGGGAATGAGCAGTTCTTC. Its translation is CASSQDLLAGNEQFF.

This clonotype was counted a few times. This chain joins TRBV6-2 or TRBV6-3 and TRBJ1-1; D unclear. CDR1 is MNHEY and CDR2 is SVGEGT in the germline V gene. V lost 3 bases and J 6 bases, leaving 8 bases between the germline ends. The CDR3 has 12 residues. Written as DNA, the CDR3 is TGTGCCAGCAGTTATGGTCGCGCTGAAGCTTTCTTT. It translates to CASSYGRAEAFF.

The gene calls are TRBV6-5 and TRBJ2-7, with 7 positions matching TRBD1. The CDR3 runs 16 residues. Losses at the gene ends were 4 bases for V and 2 bases for J; bases not matched to a gene: 11. Germline CDR1 reads MNHEY; CDR2 reads SVGAGI. CDR3 DNA: TGTGCCAGCAGTTCCCCTTGGACAGGACCAACCTACGAGCAGTACTTC. Residues: CASSSPWTGPTYEQYF.

V usage is TRBV6-5 and J usage is TRBJ1-2; D uncertain. The germline gives CDR1 MNHEY, CDR2 SVGAGI. The germline V and J ends were trimmed by 2 bases and 8 bases, with 12 bases remaining between them. The CDR3 covers 13 residues. The CDR3 DNA follows: TGTGCCAGCAGTTACAGGTTTTTGGAAGGCTACACCTTC. Translating gives CASSYRFLEGYTF.

This clonotype appeared a few times. This chain joins TRBV6-1 and TRBJ1-2, with 10 nucleotides matching TRBD1. J lost 11 bases, V lost 2 bases, and 11 bases had no gene match. The CDR3 length is 15 residues. Germline values: CDR1 MNHNS, CDR2 SASEGT. The CDR3 DNA is TGTGCCAGCAGTGAATCTCCCGGGACAGGGGAGAGATACACCTTC. Protein: CASSESPGTGERYTF.

This chain uses TRBV28 with TRBJ2-2, with 8 bases aligning to TRBD1. Per the germline V gene, CDR1 is MDHEN and CDR2 is SYDVKM. V lost 6 bases, J lost 4 bases, and 7 bases stayed unmatched. The CDR3 length is 15 residues. As DNA, the CDR3 is TGTGCCAGCAGCCCGGACAGGGAGAGCACCGGGGAGCTGTTTTTT. As protein: CASSPDRESTGELFF.

This sequence joins TRBV20-1 and TRBJ2-1; maybe TRBD2 (7 bases). Germline V gene data show CDR1 as DFQATT and CDR2 as SNEGSKA (reference sequence). CDR3 length: 14 amino acids. V was shortened by 7 bases and J by 0 bases, with 13 bases between the two germline ends. CDR3 amino acids: CSGGGGSSYNEQFF. The CDR3 nucleotides are TGCAGTGGAGGGGGGGGCAGCTCCTACAATGAGCAGTTCTTC.

The chain recombines TRBV6-1 with TRBJ2-1; 10 bases align to TRBD2. Trimming at V came to 3 bases and at J to 0 bases, leaving 14 bases not matched to a gene. The CDR3 sequence is 20 residues long. Looked up from germline, CDR1 is MNHNS and CDR2 is SASEGT. This chain's CDR3 is CASSEEGKREGHYSYNEQFF. The CDR3 nucleotides read TGTGCCAGCAGTGAGGAAGGGAAGCGGGAGGGCCATTACTCCTACAATGAGCAGTTCTTC.

This clonotype has only a few counts. The chain has TRBV5-4 and TRBJ1-1, with D possibly matching TRBD1 (6 bases). Trimming stripped 4 bases from V and 0 bases from J, with 13 bases between. Germline CDR1 reads SGHNT; CDR2 reads YYREEE (reference sequence). The CDR3 is 15 amino acids. In DNA, the CDR3 is TGTGCCAGCAGCCCTCCAACAGGGCTGAACACTGAAGCTTTCTTT. This translates into CASSPPTGLNTEAFF.

The V call is TRBV7-2, the J call TRBJ2-7, with TRBD1 as a possible D gene (6 bases). This CDR3 region has 13 residues. CDR1 is SGHTA and CDR2 is FQGNSA in the germline V gene. The ends were cut back, 5 bases at V and 9 bases at J, with 17 bases in the middle. The CDR3 DNA follows: TGTGCCAGCAGCCCGGGACACGGGCTAGCGCAGTACTTC. This encodes CASSPGHGLAQYF. The full variable domain, completed using reference TRBV7-2 and TRBJ2-7, is GAGVSQSPSNKVTEKGKDVELRCDPISGHTALYWYRQSLGQGLEFLIYFQGNSAPDKSGLPSDRFSAERTGGSVSTLTIQRTQQEDSAVYLCASSPGHGLAQYFGPGTRLTVT.

The rearrangement joins TRBV27 to TRBJ1-2; maybe TRBD1 (6 bases). The V and J ends lost 5 bases and 4 bases respectively, with 11 bases between them. Germline-derived CDR1 and CDR2 are MNHEY and SMNVEV (reference sequence). CDR3 length: 13 amino acids. The CDR3 sequence is CASSDRLSYGYTF. CDR3 bases: TGTGCCAGCAGTGACAGGCTAAGCTATGGCTACACCTTC.

The chain uses TRBV29-1 and TRBJ2-1; 12 bases line up with TRBD2. Trimming at V came to 0 bases and at J to 9 bases, leaving 12 bases not matched to a gene. Germline CDR1 is SQVTM and CDR2 is ANQGSEA. CDR3 length: 17 amino acids. Written as DNA, the CDR3 is TGCAGCGTTGAAGAAGCAGTCCGGCTAGCGGGAGGGAGTGAGCAGTTCTTC. It specifies CSVEEAVRLAGGSEQFF.

The V and J genes are TRBV7-9 and TRBJ2-1, with 8 nucleotides matching TRBD2. Germline CDR1 is SEHNR and CDR2 is FQNEAQ (reference sequence). This CDR3 has 16 residues. With 5 bases clipped from V and 0 bases from J, the junction kept 6 bases outside the gene matches. In DNA form, the CDR3 reads TGTGCCAGCAGCCCCCCTAGCGGGTACTCCTACAATGAGCAGTTCTTC. Its protein product is CASSPPSGYSYNEQFF.

The chain uses TRBV14 and TRBJ2-1, with TRBD2 as a possible D gene (6 bases). Looked up from germline, CDR1 is SGHDN and CDR2 is FVKESK. V dropped 2 bases and J dropped 4 bases, with 9 bases sitting between them. This CDR3 has 14 amino acids. CDR3 loop: CASSQSGLYNEQFF. The CDR3 DNA sequence: TGTGCCAGCAGCCAATCGGGACTGTACAATGAGCAGTTCTTC.

This clonotype has only a few counts. The rearrangement joins TRBV6-2 or TRBV6-3 to TRBJ2-7, with 8 bases aligning to TRBD2. CDR3 length: 14 amino acids. CDR1 is MNHEY, CDR2 SVGEGT, per germline. J gave up 2 bases and V 4 bases, and 4 bases lay outside the gene matches. The CDR3 DNA is TGTGCCAGCAGTTCTAGCGGGCGGACCTACGAGCAGTACTTC. Translation gives CASSSSGRTYEQYF.

This clonotype was seen at least ten times. The rearrangement uses TRBV6-5 and TRBJ2-7, with 8 bases fitting TRBD1. Germline V CDR1 and CDR2: MNHEY, SVGAGI. Unmatched junction bases numbered 4, after V lost 2 bases and J lost 4 bases. The CDR3 contains 14 residues. In nucleotides, the CDR3 is TGTGCCAGCAGTTACGGGCAGGGGGCTTACGAGCAGTACTTC. Its translation: CASSYGQGAYEQYF.

The rearrangement links TRBV15 to TRBJ2-7; the D is unclear. The germline V and J ends were trimmed by 3 bases and 3 bases, with 21 bases remaining between them. Germline loops: CDR1 LNHNV, CDR2 YYDKDF (reference sequence). The CDR3 is 17 amino acids. The chain's CDR3 is CATSRPRVGLYHYEQYF. CDR3 coding DNA: TGTGCCACCAGCAGGCCCCGCGTTGGGCTCTACCACTACGAGCAGTACTTC.

The V gene is TRBV12-3 or TRBV12-4, the J gene TRBJ2-3, with 11 bases fitting TRBD2. J lost 3 bases, V lost 7 bases, and 3 bases had no gene match. This CDR3 has 14 amino acids. In DNA form, the CDR3 reads TGTGCCAGCACACGACTAGCGGGAACAGATACGCAGTATTTT. Protein: CASTRLAGTDTQYF.

CDR3 DNA sequence: TGTGCCAGCTGGGGGTGGGGAAACACTGAAGCTTTCTTT. The encoded protein is CASWGWGNTEAFF. The gene calls are TRBV5-6 and TRBJ1-1; D possibly corresponds to TRBD1 (5 bases). The V end was cut by 7 bases, the J end by 2 bases, with 12 bases between. CDR3 length equals 13 residues. Per germline, CDR1 SGHDT and CDR2 YYEEEE.

The rearrangement links TRBV4-3 to TRBJ2-2; TRBD2 matches at 12 bases. The CDR3 extends over 18 amino acids. Trimming at V came to 0 bases and at J to 3 bases, leaving 5 bases not matched to a gene. CDR1 is LGHNA, CDR2 YSLEER, per germline. The CDR3 nucleotides read TGCGCCAGCAGCCAAGAAACTAGCGGGAGGTATTACACCGGGGAGCTGTTTTTT. Translated, it gives CASSQETSGRYYTGELFF.

The chain combines TRBV9 with TRBJ1-5; D ambiguous. The length of the CDR3 is 14 residues. The V end was cut by 4 bases, the J end by 2 bases, with 10 bases between. Germline V gives CDR1 SGDLS, CDR2 YYNGEE. CDR3 loop: CASSPDMGNQPQHF. The CDR3 DNA reads as TGTGCCAGCAGCCCCGACATGGGCAATCAGCCCCAGCATTTT.

The chain links TRBV30 to TRBJ1-5; 7 bases match TRBD1. The CDR3 covers 14 residues. CDR1 GTSNPN and CDR2 SVGIG come from the germline V gene (reference sequence). V trimming: 2 bases; J trimming: 3 bases; junction bases outside the gene matches: 4. For the CDR3, the DNA is TGTGCCTGGAGTACAGGGGTGGTCAATCAGCCCCAGCATTTT. Translation gives CAWSTGVVNQPQHF.

This rearrangement joins TRBV15 to TRBJ1-4, with D possibly being TRBD1 (5 bases). The CDR3 consists of 14 residues. Trimming cost V 0 bases and J 8 bases, with 10 bases left between them. CDR1 is LNHNV, CDR2 YYDKDF, per germline (reference sequence). The CDR3 loop is CATSRDAGDEKLFF. The DNA of the CDR3 is TGTGCCACCAGCAGAGATGCGGGGGACGAAAAACTGTTTTTT.